This TCR beta chain was recorded in a study of T cells in Graves' hyperthyroidism and ophthalmopathy. Exclusions: uncontrolled infection, other autoimmune disease, pregnancy, lactation. Every diagnosis used clinical symptoms, serum thyroxine and TRAb, thyroid ultrasound and orbital computed tomography. Fresh peripheral blood, approximately 10 ml, was the source of the PBMCs. Study-level results: Before onset, ophthalmopathy was predicted by the model a median roughly six months earlier.

Amplified TCR beta CDR3 regions derived from RNA transcripts. First-round RT-PCR of the TCR CDR3 relied on the HTBI primer set. MiXCR, applied by TCRdb to the multiplex PCR reads, yields one record per CDR3 protein. The data contain 250,000 to 300,000 distinct CDR3 sequences, about 14% of them singletons. Only a few counts were recorded for this clonotype. Antigen: not known. Trimming removed 2 bases at V and 5 bases at J, with 9 bases between. CDR1 SGHVS and CDR2 FNYEAQ come from the germline V gene. The CDR3 contains 14 residues. This TCR was sampled from a woman aged 25-40 years with Graves' hyperthyroidism that later progressed to Graves' ophthalmopathy. The sequenced material came from blood. This chain joins TRBV7-6 and TRBJ2-2; no reliable D call. The CDR3 protein is CASSLSQGTGELFF. CDR3 DNA: TGTGCCAGCAGCTTATCACAAGGAACCGGGGAGCTGTTTTTT.